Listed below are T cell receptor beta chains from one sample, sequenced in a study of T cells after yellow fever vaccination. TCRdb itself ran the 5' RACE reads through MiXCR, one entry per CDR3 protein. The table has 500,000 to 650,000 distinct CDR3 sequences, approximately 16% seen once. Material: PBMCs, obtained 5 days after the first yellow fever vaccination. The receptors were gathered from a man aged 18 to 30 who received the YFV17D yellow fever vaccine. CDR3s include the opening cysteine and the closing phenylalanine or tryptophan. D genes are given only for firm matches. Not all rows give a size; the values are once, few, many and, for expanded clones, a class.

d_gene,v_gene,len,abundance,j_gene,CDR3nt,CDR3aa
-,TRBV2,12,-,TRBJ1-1,TGTGCCAGCAGTGAATTCCCTACTGAAGCTTTCTTT,CASSEFPTEAFF
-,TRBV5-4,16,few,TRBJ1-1,TGTGCCAGCAGCCACCCTTGGGGGGCGGGGGGGACTGAAGCTTTCTTT,CASSHPWGAGGTEAFF
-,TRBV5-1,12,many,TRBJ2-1,TGCGCCAGCAGCCTAAACAGTGGTGAGCAGTTCTTC,CASSLNSGEQFF
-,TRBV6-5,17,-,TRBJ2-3,TGTGCCAGCAGTTACTCCCAGGGACCTTCTAGCACAGATACGCAGTATTTT,CASSYSQGPSSTDTQYF
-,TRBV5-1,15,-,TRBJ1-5,TGCGCCAGCAGCCATGGGGGGGTAGGCAATCAGCCCCAGCATTTT,CASSHGGVGNQPQHF
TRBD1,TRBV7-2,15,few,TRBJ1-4,TGTGCCAGCAGCCTCAACAGGGGGCCGCGTGAAAAACTGTTTTTT,CASSLNRGPREKLFF
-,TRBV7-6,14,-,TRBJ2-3,TGTGCCAGCAGCTTAGAGTCGAGCCATAATACGCAGTATTTT,CASSLESSHNTQYF
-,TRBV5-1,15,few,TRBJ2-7,TGCGCCAGCAGCTTGGGGACGACAGCCGCCTACGAGCAGTACTTC,CASSLGTTAAYEQYF
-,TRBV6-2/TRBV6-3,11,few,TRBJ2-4,TGTGCCAGCAGTCGGGACGGCTCGCGATACTTC,CASSRDGSRYF
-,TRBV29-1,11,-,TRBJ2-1,TGCAGCGCGGGGGAAAACAATGAGCAGTTCTTC,CSAGENNEQFF
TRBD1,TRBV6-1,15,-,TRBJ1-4,TGTGCCAGCAGCAACGGGGGACAGGGTGAGGTAAAACTGTTTTTT,CASSNGGQGEVKLFF
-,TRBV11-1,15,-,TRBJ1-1,TGTGCCAGCAGCCTCCGACGGGAGATGAACACTGAAGCTTTCTTT,CASSLRREMNTEAFF
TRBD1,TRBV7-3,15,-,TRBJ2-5,TGTGCCAGCAGCCAAGGACAGGGGGTCCAAGAGACCCAGTACTTC,CASSQGQGVQETQYF
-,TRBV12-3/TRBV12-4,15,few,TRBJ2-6,TGTGCCAGCAGTGCTACCGACTCTGGGGCCAACGTCCTGACTTTC,CASSATDSGANVLTF
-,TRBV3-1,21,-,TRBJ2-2,TGTGCCAGCAGCCAAGGTTGGGGATACGGTTTCGAGGCAGGGAGGACCGGGGAGCTGTTTTTT,CASSQGWGYGFEAGRTGELFF
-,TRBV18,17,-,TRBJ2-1,TGTGCCAGCTCACCACAAAGGGCAGGGCGAACCTACAATGAGCAGTTCTTC,CASSPQRAGRTYNEQFF
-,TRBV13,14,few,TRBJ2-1,TGTGCCAGCAGCTTAGTACAGGCCTACAATGAGCAGTTCTTC,CASSLVQAYNEQFF
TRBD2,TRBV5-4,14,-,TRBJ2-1,TGTGCCAGCAGCGGGGGACTGGCGGGAGAAAAGCAGTTCTTC,CASSGGLAGEKQFF
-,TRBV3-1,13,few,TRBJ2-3,TGTGCCAGCAGCCAAGATCAGGGGGATACGCAGTATTTT,CASSQDQGDTQYF
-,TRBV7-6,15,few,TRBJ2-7,TGTGCCAGCAGCTCGATCCGGGACAACTCCTACGAGCAGTACTTC,CASSSIRDNSYEQYF
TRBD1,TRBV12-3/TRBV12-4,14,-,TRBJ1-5,TGTGCCAGCACCATCGGGACAGGTGAGCAGCCCCAGCATTTT,CASTIGTGEQPQHF
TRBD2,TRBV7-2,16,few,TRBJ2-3,TGTGCCAGCAGCTTGTATCTAGCGGGGGGGCCAGATACGCAGTATTTT,CASSLYLAGGPDTQYF
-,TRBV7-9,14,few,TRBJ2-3,TGTGCCAGCAGCTCACGGGACAACACAGATACGCAGTATTTT,CASSSRDNTDTQYF
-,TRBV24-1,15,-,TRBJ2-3,TGTGCCACCAGTGATACACGGGGACTCACAGATACGCAGTATTTT,CATSDTRGLTDTQYF
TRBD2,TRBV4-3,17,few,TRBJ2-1,TGCGCCAGCAGCCAAGAGGCTAGCGGGAGCTCCTACAATGAGCAGTTCTTC,CASSQEASGSSYNEQFF
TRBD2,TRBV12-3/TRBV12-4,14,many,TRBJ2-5,TGTGCCAGCAGTTTTTTTGGCGGGGGTGAGACCCAGTACTTC,CASSFFGGGETQYF
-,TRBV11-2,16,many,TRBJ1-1,TGTGCCAGCAGCCCCCCGGGAGTGCCTGTGAACACTGAAGCTTTCTTT,CASSPPGVPVNTEAFF
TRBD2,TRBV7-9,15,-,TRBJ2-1,TGTGCCAGCAGACCTAGCGGGGGCCACTACAATGAGCAGTTCTTC,CASRPSGGHYNEQFF
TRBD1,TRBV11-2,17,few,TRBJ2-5,TGTGCCAGCAGCACGGGGGTGGCAGGGGGCGCGGGAGAGACCCAGTACTTC,CASSTGVAGGAGETQYF
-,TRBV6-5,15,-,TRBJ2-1,TGTGCCAGCAGTTACTTTTACGGGAACGACAATGAGCAGTTCTTC,CASSYFYGNDNEQFF
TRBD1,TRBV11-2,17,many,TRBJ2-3,TGTGCCAGCAGTTCGGACAGGGGGTCTTGGGGGTCAGATACGCAGTATTTT,CASSSDRGSWGSDTQYF
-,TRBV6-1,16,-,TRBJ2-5,TGTGCCAGCAGTCCCCGGCGGGATGGTTGGGGAGAGACCCAGTACTTC,CASSPRRDGWGETQYF
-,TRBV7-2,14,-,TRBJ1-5,TGTGCCAGCGTACTCGGGGGGAGCGATCAGCCCCAGCATTTT,CASVLGGSDQPQHF
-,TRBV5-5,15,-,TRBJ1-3,TGTGCCAGCGCCGCGGGGCGAAGGTCGGAAAACACCATATATTTT,CASAAGRRSENTIYF
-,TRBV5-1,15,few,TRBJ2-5,TGCGCCAGCAGCTTGGGTTCCCAGTACCAAGAGACCCAGTACTTC,CASSLGSQYQETQYF
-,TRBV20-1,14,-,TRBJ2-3,TGCAGTGCTAGAGATCTTCGGAGCCCAGATACGCAGTATTTT,CSARDLRSPDTQYF
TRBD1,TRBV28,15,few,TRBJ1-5,TGTGCCAGCAGTCTGGACAGGGTAGCAAATCAGCCCCAGCATTTT,CASSLDRVANQPQHF
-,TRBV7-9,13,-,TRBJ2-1,TGTGCCAGCAGCTTAGGTCTGTTGTATGAGCAGTTCTTC,CASSLGLLYEQFF
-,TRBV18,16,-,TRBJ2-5,TGTGCCAGCTCACCGCGGATGGTAACGTTTTCAGAGACCCAGTACTTC,CASSPRMVTFSETQYF
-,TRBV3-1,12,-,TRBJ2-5,TGTGCCAGCGTAGGAGGGGAGGAGACCCAGTACTTC,CASVGGEETQYF
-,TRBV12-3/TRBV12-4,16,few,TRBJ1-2,TGTGCCAGCAGTTTGAATGGGCAGGTCCTTTCCTATGGCTACACCTTC,CASSLNGQVLSYGYTF
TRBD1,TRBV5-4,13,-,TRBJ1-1,TGTGCCAGCAGAGGACAGGACCCCACTGAAGCTTTCTTT,CASRGQDPTEAFF
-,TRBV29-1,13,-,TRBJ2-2,TGCAGCTCCATGACAGCGCAGACCGGGGAGCTGTTTTTT,CSSMTAQTGELFF
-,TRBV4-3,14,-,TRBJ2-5,TGCGCCAGCAGCCGGACCTCTCTCTCGGGGACCCAGTACTTC,CASSRTSLSGTQYF